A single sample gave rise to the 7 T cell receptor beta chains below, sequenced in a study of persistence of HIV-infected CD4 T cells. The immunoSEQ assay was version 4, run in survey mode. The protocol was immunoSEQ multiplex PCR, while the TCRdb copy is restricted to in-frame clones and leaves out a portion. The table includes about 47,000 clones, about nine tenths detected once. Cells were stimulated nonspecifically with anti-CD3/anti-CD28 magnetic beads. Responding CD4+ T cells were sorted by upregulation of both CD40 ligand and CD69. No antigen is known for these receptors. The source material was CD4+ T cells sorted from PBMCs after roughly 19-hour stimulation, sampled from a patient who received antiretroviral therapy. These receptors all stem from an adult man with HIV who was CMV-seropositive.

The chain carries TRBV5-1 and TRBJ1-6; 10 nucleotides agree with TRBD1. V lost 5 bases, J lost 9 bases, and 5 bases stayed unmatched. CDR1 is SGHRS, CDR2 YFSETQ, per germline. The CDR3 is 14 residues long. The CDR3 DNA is TGCGCCAGCAGAGGGACAGGGGAGAGTTCACCCCTCCACTTT. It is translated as CASRGTGESSPLHF.

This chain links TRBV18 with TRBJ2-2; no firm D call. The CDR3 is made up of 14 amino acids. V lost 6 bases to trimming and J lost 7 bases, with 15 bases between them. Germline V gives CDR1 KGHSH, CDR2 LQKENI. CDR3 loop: CASSLRSENGELFF. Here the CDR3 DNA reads TGTGCCAGCTCCCTCCGAAGCGAGAACGGGGAGCTGTTTTTT.

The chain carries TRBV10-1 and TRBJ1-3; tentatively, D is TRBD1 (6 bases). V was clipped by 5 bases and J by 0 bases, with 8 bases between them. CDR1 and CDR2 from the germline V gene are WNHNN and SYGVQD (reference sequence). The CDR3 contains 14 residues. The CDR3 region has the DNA TGCGCCAGCAGTTCGGACAGCTCTGGAAACACCATATATTTT. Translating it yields CASSSDSSGNTIYF.

The CDR3, as DNA: TGTGCCAGCAGTTACGGGGAGGGTTTCTACGAGCAGTACTTC. This gives the protein CASSYGEGFYEQYF. The chain uses TRBV6-5 and TRBJ2-7, with 7 bases aligning to TRBD2. Trimming removed 2 bases from V and 3 bases from J; junction bases left unmatched: 4. This CDR3 has 14 amino acids. CDR1 and CDR2 from the germline V gene are MNHEY and SVGAGI.

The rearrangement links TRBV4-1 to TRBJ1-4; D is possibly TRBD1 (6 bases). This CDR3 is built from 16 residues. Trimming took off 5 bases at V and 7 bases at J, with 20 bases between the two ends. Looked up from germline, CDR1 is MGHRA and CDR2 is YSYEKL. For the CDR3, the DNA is TGCGCCAGCAGCAAAGGGGGGTTGGGGACGGTTGAAAAACTGTTTTTT. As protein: CASSKGGLGTVEKLFF.

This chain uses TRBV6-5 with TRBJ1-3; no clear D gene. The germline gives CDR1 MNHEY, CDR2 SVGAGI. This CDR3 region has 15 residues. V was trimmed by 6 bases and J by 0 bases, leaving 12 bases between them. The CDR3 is CASREGPYSGNTIYF. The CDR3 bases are TGTGCCAGCAGGGAGGGCCCCTACTCTGGAAACACCATATATTTT.

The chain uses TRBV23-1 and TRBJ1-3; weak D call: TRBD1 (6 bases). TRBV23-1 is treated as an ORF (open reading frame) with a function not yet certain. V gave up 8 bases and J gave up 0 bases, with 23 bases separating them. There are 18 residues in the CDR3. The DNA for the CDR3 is TGCGCCAGCGACGGACAGCCTGGGACGGTCTTCTCTGGAAACACCATATATTTT. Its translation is CASDGQPGTVFSGNTIYF.